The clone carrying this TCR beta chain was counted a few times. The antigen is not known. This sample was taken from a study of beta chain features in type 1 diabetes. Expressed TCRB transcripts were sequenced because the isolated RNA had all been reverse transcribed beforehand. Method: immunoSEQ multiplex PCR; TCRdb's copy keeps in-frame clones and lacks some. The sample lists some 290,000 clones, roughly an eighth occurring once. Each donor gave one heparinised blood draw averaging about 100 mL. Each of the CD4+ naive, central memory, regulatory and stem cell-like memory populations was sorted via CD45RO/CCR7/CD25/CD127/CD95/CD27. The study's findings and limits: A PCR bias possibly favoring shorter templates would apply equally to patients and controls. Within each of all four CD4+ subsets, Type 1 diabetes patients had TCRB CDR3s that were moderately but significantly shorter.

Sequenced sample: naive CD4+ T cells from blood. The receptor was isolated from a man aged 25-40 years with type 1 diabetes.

In DNA form, the CDR3 reads TGTGCCAGCAGCTTAGTGGTAGCGGGAAATGAGCAGTTCTTC. Translating it yields CASSLVVAGNEQFF. This rearrangement joins TRBV7-3 to TRBJ2-1, with 8 bases identical to TRBD2. The CDR3 is 14 residues long. V shed 2 bases, J shed 7 bases, and the junction held 4 bases outside the gene matches. Germline CDR1 reads SGHTA; CDR2 reads FQGTGA.